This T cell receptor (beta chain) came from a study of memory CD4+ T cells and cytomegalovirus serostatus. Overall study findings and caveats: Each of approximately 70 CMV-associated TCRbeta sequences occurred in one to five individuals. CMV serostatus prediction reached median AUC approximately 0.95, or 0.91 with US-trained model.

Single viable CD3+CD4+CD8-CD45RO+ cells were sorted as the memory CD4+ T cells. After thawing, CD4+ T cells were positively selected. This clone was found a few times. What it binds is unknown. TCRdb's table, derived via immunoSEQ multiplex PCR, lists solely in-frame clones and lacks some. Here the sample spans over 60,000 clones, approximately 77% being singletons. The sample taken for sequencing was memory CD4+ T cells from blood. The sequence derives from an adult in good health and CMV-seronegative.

CDR3 in DNA: TGTGCCAGCAGCTTAGGATGGACTAGCGGGGGGAGCTCCTACAATGAGCAGTTCTTC. Protein: CASSLGWTSGGSSYNEQFF. The chain carries TRBV11-3 and TRBJ2-1; TRBD2 matches at 14 bases. J lost 0 bases, V lost 1 base, and 5 bases had no gene match. CDR3 length: 19 amino acids. CDR1 is SGHNT and CDR2 is YENEEA in the germline V gene.